This TCR beta chain was documented in a study of PD-1 blockade in classical Hodgkin lymphoma. Worth noting for this clone: Antigen specificity is unknown.

Whole-study findings and limits: What drove the repertoire differences, possibly disease activity or prior therapy, has not been defined. Before treatment, complete responders showed about the same diversity as newly diagnosed patients.

Some clones are missing from TCRdb's copy, which holds only in-frame ones; the method was immunoSEQ multiplex PCR. The table has 100,000 to 120,000 clones, about nine tenths seen once; the top ten hold just under 20%. CDR1 and CDR2 (germline): GTSNPN, SVGIG (reference sequence). V was cut by 3 bases and J by 3 bases, with 11 bases left in between. This CDR3 is 14 amino acids long. Each and every patient relapsed after autologous stem cell transplantation, and patients got differing brentuximab vedotin exposure. The sequence derives from a human donor with classical Hodgkin lymphoma. The sample here was peripheral blood mononuclear cells (PBMCs), taken before the second cycle of nivolumab. J is TRBJ2-2 and V is TRBV30; no definite D call. CDR3 bases: TGTGCCTGGAGAAGTGACACACACACCGGGGAGCTGTTTTTT. It translates to CAWRSDTHTGELFF.